Shown below are 32 T cell receptor beta chains from a single sample sequenced in a study of blood T cell repertoires in COVID-19. Sequencing used immunoSEQ multiplex PCR; TCRdb keeps in-frame clones, though not all of them. The sample has some 100,000 clones; approximately 85% are singletons. The specimen was peripheral blood. Receptors were obtained from a woman aged 60 to 75 with acute or convalescent COVID-19.

The V call is TRBV10-3, the J call TRBJ2-7, with a weak D call TRBD2 (5 bases). This CDR3 is 17 amino acids long. V was pared by 10 bases and J by 4 bases, with 29 bases between. Germline V gives CDR1 ENHRY, CDR2 SYGVKD. The CDR3 reads CAKSRRKGFNRKYEQYV. As DNA, the CDR3 is TGTGCCAAGTCAAGGAGGAAGGGTTTCAACCGGAAATACGAGCAGTACGTC.

The J gene is TRBJ2-3, the V gene TRBV2; TRBD2 might be the D (6 bases). Germline CDR1 SNHLY, CDR2 FYNNEI. Trimming stripped 4 bases from V and 4 bases from J, with 6 bases between. This CDR3 contains 12 residues. In DNA, the CDR3 is TGTGCCAGCAGTGGGAGGGCAGATACGCAGTATTTT. This codes for CASSGRADTQYF.

V gene TRBV19 combines with J gene TRBJ1-5; D perhaps matches TRBD1 (6 bases). Looked up from germline, CDR1 is LNHDA and CDR2 is SQIVND (reference sequence). The CDR3 totals 13 residues. V lost 6 bases to trimming and J lost 4 bases, with 10 bases between them. As DNA, the CDR3 is TGTGCCAGTAGCCCGGACAGAAATCAGCCCCAGCATTTT. This encodes CASSPDRNQPQHF.

The rearrangement uses TRBV6-5 and TRBJ1-1, with a possible D match to TRBD1 (6 bases). With 5 bases removed from V and 0 bases from J, the gap between germline ends came to 7 bases. Looked up from germline, CDR1 is MNHEY and CDR2 is SVGAGI. The CDR3 has 13 amino acids. As DNA, the CDR3 is TGTGCCAGCAGTACAGGGATGAACACTGAAGCTTTCTTT. Its protein is CASSTGMNTEAFF.

This clone was observed a handful of times. The chain carries TRBV10-3 and TRBJ2-1; 9 nucleotides align to TRBD2. V gave up 10 bases and J gave up 5 bases; unmatched junction bases: 6. Germline V gives CDR1 ENHRY, CDR2 SYGVKD. CDR3 length: 13 amino acids. The CDR3 spells CATAGGTNNEQFF. The CDR3 DNA follows: TGTGCCACGGCGGGGGGGACAAACAATGAGCAGTTCTTC.

The chain recombines TRBV7-2 with TRBJ2-5, with a tentative D call TRBD2 (5 bases). V was shortened by 2 bases and J by 4 bases, with 17 bases between the two germline ends. Germline values: CDR1 SGHTA, CDR2 FQGNSA. The CDR3 contains 16 residues. The CDR3 loop is CASSLLQLNRGETQYF. In DNA, the CDR3 is TGTGCCAGCAGCTTATTGCAGTTAAACCGGGGAGAGACCCAGTACTTC.

The V call is TRBV6-5, the J call TRBJ2-1, with a possible D match to TRBD1 (7 bases). V was cut by 8 bases and J by 4 bases, with 18 bases left in between. The CDR3 covers 15 residues. Germline CDR1 reads MNHEY; CDR2 reads SVGAGI. The CDR3 region is CASDPGGLFYNEQFF. For the CDR3, the DNA is TGTGCCAGCGACCCAGGGGGGCTTTTTTACAATGAGCAGTTCTTC.

The chain is built from TRBV5-4 and TRBJ1-2, with D possibly matching TRBD1 (5 bases). Germline-derived CDR1 and CDR2 are SGHNT and YYREEE (reference sequence). The CDR3 runs to 14 residues. The V end lost 4 bases, the J end lost 3 bases, and 13 bases lay between the germline ends. CDR3 amino acids: CASSPGGVHYGYTF. CDR3 sequence (DNA): TGTGCCAGCAGCCCCGGGGGGGTACACTATGGCTACACCTTC. Full variable domain (outside the CDR3, taken from reference TRBV5-4 and TRBJ1-2): ETGVTQSPTHLIKTRGQQVTLRCSSQSGHNTVSWYQQALGQGPQFIFQYYREEENGRGNFPPRFSGLQFPNYSSELNVNALELDDSALYLCASSPGGVHYGYTFGSGTRLTVV.

The gene calls are TRBV5-1 and TRBJ2-1, with D perhaps TRBD2 (6 bases). Trimming took off 7 bases at V and 5 bases at J, with 22 bases between the two ends. The CDR3 spans 16 residues. Germline values: CDR1 SGHRS, CDR2 YFSETQ. As DNA, the CDR3 is TGCGCCAGCGGAGGGGTCGTGGGGCCGGCCGACAATGAGCAGTTCTTC. As protein: CASGGVVGPADNEQFF.

The rearrangement joins TRBV5-5 to TRBJ2-1, with D hard to call. The CDR3 covers 11 residues. Germline CDR1 is SGHKS and CDR2 is YYEKEE (reference sequence). V lost 4 bases, J lost 7 bases, and 6 bases lay in between. CDR3 sequence reads: CASSPLNEQFF. In nucleotides, the CDR3 is TGTGCCAGCAGCCCCTTGAATGAGCAGTTCTTC.

The genes are TRBV27 and TRBJ2-1; tentative D call: TRBD2 (5 bases). Germline CDR1 and CDR2: MNHEY and SMNVEV (reference sequence). This CDR3 is 16 amino acids long. Trimming cost V 0 bases and J 1 base, with 10 bases left between them. CDR3 loop: CASSLSSLASYNEQFF. CDR3 nucleotides: TGTGCCAGCAGTTTATCGAGTCTAGCTTCCTACAATGAGCAGTTCTTC.

The rearrangement joins TRBV5-6 to TRBJ1-5; D is uncertain. Germline-derived CDR1 and CDR2 are SGHDT and YYEEEE. CDR3 length: 12 residues. Trimming took 4 bases from V and 4 from J, leaving 6 bases between them. CDR3 region: CASSGANQPQHF. The CDR3 coding sequence is TGTGCCAGCAGCGGAGCAAATCAGCCCCAGCATTTT.

The CDR3 DNA reads TGTGCCAGCAGTGTCTCGGGCGGGAGGGCCGGGAATGAGCAGTTCTTC. Its protein product is CASSVSGGRAGNEQFF. The rearrangement links TRBV2 to TRBJ2-1; TRBD2 matches 9 bases. With 4 bases clipped from V and 7 bases from J, the junction kept 11 bases outside the gene matches. Per the germline V gene, CDR1 is SNHLY and CDR2 is FYNNEI. This CDR3 comprises 16 residues.

V and J are TRBV28 and TRBJ2-1; no reliable D call. The V gene lost 6 bases and the J gene lost 6 bases, with 24 bases spanning the gap. The CDR3 is 17 amino acids. CDR1 and CDR2 from the germline V gene are MDHEN and SYDVKM. CDR3 coding DNA: TGTGCCAGCAGCCCCCGATTGGCTGGGTTGGGCCGCAATGAGCAGTTCTTC. Residues: CASSPRLAGLGRNEQFF.

This clone showed up just once. The chain couples TRBV5-8 to TRBJ1-2; D gene uncertain. Germline V lookup: CDR1 SGHTS, CDR2 YDEGEE. The CDR3 totals 14 residues. Deletions cut 1 base from V and 0 bases from J, with 7 bases between. CDR3 loop: CASSLSQTNYGYTF. The CDR3, as DNA: TGTGCCAGCAGCTTGAGTCAGACTAACTATGGCTACACCTTC.

The chain couples TRBV7-3 to TRBJ2-1; 10 nucleotides agree with TRBD2. This CDR3 region has 17 residues. Trimming cost V 5 bases and J 7 bases; bases outside gene matches: 14. CDR1 is SGHTA and CDR2 is FQGTGA in the germline V gene. The CDR3 DNA sequence: TGTGCCAGCAGCCCGGGAGTAGCGGGAGGCCGGGGGAATGAGCAGTTCTTC. This translates into CASSPGVAGGRGNEQFF.

The chain joins TRBV28 to TRBJ1-2, with D perhaps matching TRBD1 (6 bases). The germline V and J ends were trimmed by 4 bases and 2 bases, with 8 bases remaining between them. This CDR3 region has 13 residues. Germline lookup yields CDR1 MDHEN and CDR2 SYDVKM. The CDR3 DNA reads TGTGCCAGCAGTTGGGACAAGAACTATGGCTACACCTTC. It encodes CASSWDKNYGYTF.

The chain carries TRBV27 and TRBJ2-7, with TRBD2 matching over 12 bases. Germline V lookup: CDR1 MNHEY, CDR2 SMNVEV (reference sequence). V lost 7 bases to trimming and J lost 0 bases; unmatched junction nucleotides: 7. The CDR3 length is 16 residues. CDR3 sequence: CASKASGRVLSYEQYF. The DNA of the CDR3 is TGTGCCAGCAAGGCTAGCGGGAGGGTCCTCTCCTACGAGCAGTACTTC.

The chain uses TRBV7-9 and TRBJ2-7, with 12 bases matching TRBD1. The CDR3 spans 17 residues. The V gene's germline CDR1 is SEHNR and CDR2 FQNEAQ (reference sequence). Trimming removed 5 bases from V and 3 bases from J; junction bases left unmatched: 11. The DNA of the CDR3 is TGTGCCAGCAGCGAAGGGACAGGGGGCCTCCAACACTACGAGCAGTACTTC. It is translated as CASSEGTGGLQHYEQYF.

This clone was seen only a few times. J is TRBJ1-1 and V is TRBV24-1, with D maybe TRBD1 (5 bases). The germline gives CDR1 KGHDR, CDR2 SFDVKD. Deletions cut 4 bases from V and 2 bases from J, with 16 bases between. The CDR3 has 16 amino acids. As DNA, the CDR3 is TGTGCCACCAGTGACACCCGGCAGGGCCCAAACACTGAAGCTTTCTTT. Its translation: CATSDTRQGPNTEAFF.

The rearrangement joins TRBV28 to TRBJ1-6; D is unresolved. Germline CDR1 MDHEN, CDR2 SYDVKM. There are 15 residues in the CDR3. Trimming took 3 bases from V and 6 from J, leaving 12 bases between them. The CDR3 coding sequence is TGTGCCAGCAGTTTTGGACTCAGATCTAATTCACCCCTCCACTTT. This gives the protein CASSFGLRSNSPLHF.

Comments on this clone: A read error may produce the germline difference seen at one junction end. The chain is built from TRBV29-1 and TRBJ1-5; 8 positions agree with TRBD1. Germline values: CDR1 SQVTM, CDR2 ANQGSEA. The CDR3 is 13 amino acids. Written as DNA, the CDR3 is TGCAGCGTTGGAGGACAGGGCAAACAGCCCCAGCATTTT. Amino acids: CSVGGQGKQPQHF.

This clone has a single count. The rearrangement joins TRBV19 to TRBJ1-5, with TRBD1 identical over 7 bases. This CDR3 comprises 17 residues. The J segment lost 0 bases and the V segment lost 4 bases, leaving 9 bases of the junction unmatched. Germline assignment: CDR1 LNHDA and CDR2 SQIVND (reference sequence). CDR3 sequence (DNA): TGTGCCAGTAGTACCAGGACAGGCGACTATAGCAATCAGCCCCAGCATTTT. It translates to CASSTRTGDYSNQPQHF.

This clone was detected only a few times. The chain links TRBV12-3 or TRBV12-4 to TRBJ1-5; no reliable D call. Trimming shortened V by 10 bases and J by 4 bases, and 14 bases separated the two germline ends. CDR3 size: 13 residues. The CDR3 protein is CAISFSRNQPQHF. The CDR3 DNA reads TGTGCCATATCATTCTCTCGGAATCAGCCCCAGCATTTT.

The chain recombines TRBV19 with TRBJ2-2; 10 bases fit TRBD1. The V gene end was trimmed by 7 bases and the J gene end by 4 bases; junction bases not matched to a gene: 3. Germline CDR1 LNHDA, CDR2 SQIVND (reference sequence). CDR3 length equals 14 residues. This CDR3 reads CASIRTGGTGELFF. The DNA for the CDR3 is TGTGCCAGTATCCGGACAGGGGGCACCGGGGAGCTGTTTTTT.

The chain combines TRBV21-1 with TRBJ2-1; TRBD2, the D gene given by the table, was not confirmed from the DNA. TRBV21-1 is a pseudogene. The CDR3 sequence is 15 residues long. This chain's CDR3 is CASSPLRDSYNEQFF. The CDR3 nucleotides are TGTGCCAGCAGCCCCCTGAGAGACTCCTACAATGAGCAGTTCTTC.

The chain uses TRBV5-1 and TRBJ2-3; 7 nucleotides match TRBD2. CDR1 is SGHRS and CDR2 is YFSETQ in the germline V gene. The CDR3 loop spans 13 amino acids. J was trimmed by 2 bases and V by 7 bases; bases with no gene match: 4. The DNA of the CDR3 is TGCGCCAGCGGGAGGGCCCCCACAGATACGCAGTATTTT. Translated: CASGRAPTDTQYF.

This chain links TRBV9 with TRBJ2-5; 10 bases are shared with TRBD1. Trimming removed 4 bases from V and 5 bases from J; junction bases left unmatched: 5. CDR1 is SGDLS, CDR2 YYNGEE, per germline. CDR3 size: 14 residues. CDR3 in amino acids: CASSPGQGVETQYF. For the CDR3, the DNA is TGTGCCAGCAGCCCCGGACAGGGGGTCGAGACCCAGTACTTC. The whole variable domain, filled in from reference TRBV9 and TRBJ2-5, reads DSGVTQTPKHLITATGQRVTLRCSPRSGDLSVYWYQQSLDQGLQFLIQYYNGEERAKGNILERFSAQQFPDLHSELNLSSLELGDSALYFCASSPGQGVETQYFGPGTRLLVL.

This chain joins TRBV28 and TRBJ2-2; 12 nucleotides line up with TRBD1. V was clipped by 2 bases and J by 4 bases; unmatched bases: 2. CDR1 and CDR2 from the germline V gene are MDHEN and SYDVKM. The CDR3 spans 16 residues. The CDR3 coding sequence is TGTGCCAGCAGTTTACCGGGACAGGGGGCCACCGGGGAGCTGTTTTTT. As protein: CASSLPGQGATGELFF.

The chain carries TRBV28 and TRBJ2-7, with D tentatively TRBD2 (6 bases). The CDR3 is 18 amino acids. Germline V CDR1 and CDR2: MDHEN, SYDVKM. With 5 bases removed from V and 0 bases from J, the gap between germline ends came to 23 bases. The CDR3 sequence: CASSLHLDPGGSSYEQYF. The CDR3 DNA reads TGTGCCAGCAGTCTTCATCTAGACCCCGGGGGAAGCTCCTACGAGCAGTACTTC.

This sequence joins TRBV6-5 and TRBJ2-7, with D possibly matching TRBD2 (5 bases). The germline V and J ends were trimmed by 0 bases and 3 bases, with 12 bases remaining between them. The CDR3 consists of 15 residues. Germline V gene lookup returns CDR1 MNHEY and CDR2 SVGAGI. The CDR3 sequence: CASSYSRLQYYEQYF. The CDR3 DNA is TGTGCCAGCAGTTACTCGCGACTACAGTACTACGAGCAGTACTTC.

The chain combines TRBV30 with TRBJ1-2; TRBD1 matches at 7 bases. The CDR3 loop spans 13 amino acids. CDR1 and CDR2 (germline): GTSNPN, SVGIG (reference sequence). Trimming cost V 2 bases and J 6 bases; bases outside gene matches: 6. This CDR3 reads CAWSPWTGDGYTF. In nucleotides, the CDR3 is TGTGCCTGGAGTCCTTGGACAGGCGATGGCTACACCTTC.